The source of this T cell receptor (beta chain) is a study of EBV T-cell therapy then PD-1 blockade in nasopharyngeal carcinoma (dated by TCRdb to the early 2020s). The sample's treatment or condition, from its label and the paper: AdE1-LMPpoly-expanded autologous EBV-specific T-cell therapy followed by anti-PD-1 nivolumab. Concerning this clone: This receptor's antigen is unknown. The input lacks base qualities; no much larger clone sits a single base away.

The Qiagen DNeasy Kit was used to extract genomic DNA from the sorted cells. The immunoSEQ platform was used for deep sequencing of the TCR beta chain. Under the source paper's analysis protocol: The immunoSEQ Analyzer software was used to analyze the repertoire data. What TCRdb holds here is the immuneACCESS table cut down to in-frame rearrangements. Part of the clones is not present; checked against another copy, under half of the missing clones reflect an unresolved V gene, and the others are unexplained. That table furnishes V, J and clone size, whereas the DNA furnished D and trimming. Present in this sample are about 19,000 clones, around 82% of which were seen just once. The ten largest account for roughly 31% of the sample. The clonotype originates from a man aged 40-49 years with nasopharyngeal carcinoma. Material: CD8+ T cells from blood, obtained at roughly day 35 from a patient whose treatment included autologous EBV-specific T cells and nivolumab.

The CDR3 is CASSQGLPYNEQFF. The sequence in DNA is TGCGCCAGCAGCCAGGGACTCCCCTACAATGAGCAGTTCTTC. The chain joins TRBV4-3 to TRBJ2-1; the D region possibly corresponds to TRBD2 (6 bases align). There are 14 amino acids in the CDR3, from cysteine to phenylalanine inclusive. The kept DNA is CDR3 alone, 42 bases in frame from the first base. Via the germline V gene, CDR1 is LGHNA and CDR2 YSLEER. The junction shows trimming of 3 bases on V and 2 bases on J, plus 8 bases between the germline ends.